Detailed here is one T cell receptor beta chain. As yet, its antigen is unknown. This specimen comes from a study of T cells in localized non-small cell lung cancer. Study results and limitations: Adjacent uninvolved lung had the highest clonality, suggesting focused antigen responses. Because only a single region of the tumor was sequenced, heterogeneity remains possible.

Clones were read by immunoSEQ multiplex PCR, and TCRdb kept only the in-frame ones, dropping some. This sample has some 14,000 clones, with about 80% found just once. The CDR3 sequence is 16 residues long. Germline lookup yields CDR1 SEHNR and CDR2 FQNEAQ (reference sequence). J lost 1 base, V lost 5 bases, and 5 bases had no gene match. The sequence was collected from a female donor older than 55 with stage I squamous cell lung carcinoma. The material was peripheral blood, obtained before any cancer treatment. The rearrangement joins TRBV7-9 to TRBJ2-5; 12 bases align to TRBD2. The CDR3 sequence: CASSLPTSGGQETQYF. In DNA, the CDR3 is TGTGCCAGCAGCCTACCGACTAGCGGGGGCCAAGAGACCCAGTACTTC. Full variable domain (outside the CDR3, taken from reference TRBV7-9 and TRBJ2-5): DTGVSQNPRHKITKRGQNVTFRCDPISEHNRLYWYRQTLGQGPEFLTYFQNEAQLEKSRLLSDRFSAERPKGSFSTLEIQRTEQGDSAMYLCASSLPTSGGQETQYFGPGTRLLVL.